This T cell receptor beta chain emerged from a study of blood T cell repertoires in COVID-19. In the authors' methods: How many nucleated cells were present was estimated from reference gene primer amplification. TCRdb's table, derived via immunoSEQ multiplex PCR, lists solely in-frame clones and lacks some. For V, J and clone size, that table is used; D and trimming come from the DNA. The sample holds around 30,000 clones; around 83% are singletons and the top ten take 13%. In germline, CDR1 is SGHDT, CDR2 YYEEEE. This CDR3 has 16 amino acids. Germline trimming cut 1 base from V and 4 bases from J; bases unmatched to any gene: 5.

This rearrangement joins TRBV5-6 to TRBJ2-2, with 9 bases lining up with TRBD1. Sequences were obtained from peripheral blood. This TCR was recovered from a human donor in a cohort sampled during active COVID-19. The CDR3 region has the DNA TGTGCCAGCAGCTTGTCACAGGGGGCTTTCACCGGGGAGCTGTTTTTT. It encodes CASSLSQGAFTGELFF.